These T cell receptor beta chains were read from a single sample in a study of T cell repertoires in cytomegalovirus infection. TCRdb called the reads again in MiXCR, with one record for every CDR3 protein. The sample lists about 740,000 distinct CDR3 sequences, about 40% occurring once. Sequenced: PBMCs. All receptors come from a human donor in good health (CMV status not recorded). Some clones in this sample may be carry-over from other donors' samples. Each CDR3 is given with its conserved first and last residue. A D gene is named only where the DNA matches it firmly. Size values are once, few and many counts, or a class for expanded clones, and some rows have none.

J gene | clone size | D gene | V gene | CDR3 protein | CDR3 DNA
TRBJ2-3 | once | . | TRBV29-1 | CSVDGFDGDTQYF | TGCAGCGTTGATGGTTTTGACGGAGATACGCAGTATTTT
TRBJ2-7 | . | . | TRBV7-2 | CASSLGRVFGYEQYF | TGTGCCAGCAGCTTAGGTCGCGTCTTCGGATACGAGCAGTACTTC
TRBJ2-7 | many | TRBD1 | TRBV7-9 | CASSSPGQGNHEQYF | TGTGCCAGCAGCTCCCCGGGACAGGGAAACCACGAGCAGTACTTC
TRBJ2-1 | . | TRBD2 | TRBV20-1 | CSAISGGLGNEQFF | TGCAGTGCTATAAGCGGGGGGCTGGGGAATGAGCAGTTCTTC
TRBJ2-1 | few | . | TRBV5-1 | CASSLEGSFRNEQFF | TGCGCCAGCAGCTTGGAGGGGAGTTTTCGGAATGAGCAGTTCTTC
TRBJ1-6 | few | TRBD1 | TRBV20-1 | CSARAGTGYNSPLHF | TGCAGTGCTAGAGCCGGGACAGGTTATAATTCACCCCTCCACTTT
TRBJ2-7 | few | TRBD2 | TRBV28 | CASNVLAGDYGQYF | TGTGCCAGCAACGTACTAGCGGGAGATTACGGGCAGTACTTC
TRBJ2-5 | once | . | TRBV28 | CASSPRAAGQETQYF | TGTGCCAGCAGCCCCAGGGCGGCGGGTCAAGAGACCCAGTACTTC
TRBJ1-1 | few | . | TRBV28 | CASSPPGEGTEAFF | TGTGCCAGCAGTCCCCCGGGGGAGGGCACTGAAGCTTTCTTT
TRBJ1-2 | . | . | TRBV28 | CASSLLGDGDRGYTF | TGTGCCAGCAGTTTACTGGGAGATGGAGATCGGGGCTACACCTTC
TRBJ1-2 | . | . | TRBV6-2/TRBV6-3 | CASSFRAEGTNYGYTF | TGTGCCAGCAGTTTCCGGGCCGAGGGAACGAACTATGGCTACACCTTC
TRBJ1-1 | . | . | TRBV7-8 | CASSPRMGVTEAFF | TGTGCCAGCAGCCCCAGGATGGGGGTCACTGAAGCTTTCTTT
TRBJ1-3 | few | TRBD1 | TRBV6-5 | CASSYGTGSSGNTIYF | TGTGCCAGCAGTTACGGGACAGGGAGCTCTGGAAACACCATATATTTT
TRBJ2-7 | . | . | TRBV10-2 | CASKQGYEQYF | TGCGCCAGCAAACAGGGTTACGAGCAGTACTTC
TRBJ1-1 | . | TRBD1 | TRBV6-5 | CASSYFTGGTEAFF | TGTGCCAGCAGTTACTTCACAGGGGGCACTGAAGCTTTCTTT
TRBJ1-4 | . | . | TRBV18 | CASSPQITTNEKLFF | TGTGCCAGCTCACCCCAGATTACAACTAATGAAAAACTGTTTTTT
TRBJ2-5 | . | TRBD2 | TRBV25-1 | CASSRSGALGTQYF | TGTGCCAGCAGTCGGAGCGGGGCCCTCGGGACCCAGTACTTC
TRBJ2-6 | . | . | TRBV7-9 | CASSLSSGTGANVLTF | TGTGCCAGCAGCTTATCCTCCGGGACTGGGGCCAACGTCCTGACTTTC
TRBJ2-2 | few | TRBD2 | TRBV5-6 | CASTPGTNFGELFF | TGTGCCAGCACCCCGGGGACTAACTTCGGGGAGCTGTTTTTT
TRBJ2-1 | . | . | TRBV29-1 | CSVNGLGSYNEQFF | TGCAGCGTCAACGGACTCGGATCCTACAATGAGCAGTTCTTC
TRBJ2-3 | few | TRBD2 | TRBV5-3 | CASSFASGSTDTQYF | TGTGCCAGCAGCTTTGCTAGCGGGAGCACAGATACGCAGTATTTT
TRBJ2-7 | . | TRBD2 | TRBV11-2 | CASKQGTSEFNEQYF | TGTGCCAGCAAGCAAGGGACTAGCGAGTTCAACGAGCAGTACTTC